This passage covers 20 T cell receptor beta chains from one sample sequenced in a study of CD8+ T cells in alopecia areata. The sample's treatment: oral pan-JAK inhibitor, 5-10 mg twice daily. RNA extraction was followed by reverse transcription into cDNA, which acted as the sequencing template. The protocol was immunoSEQ multiplex PCR, while the TCRdb copy is restricted to in-frame clones and leaves out a portion. This table has about 180,000 clones, roughly 50% appearing once. Material: CD4+ T cells sorted from blood, obtained at approximately week 56, from a patient treated with tofacitinib. Every receptor here comes from a human donor with alopecia areata.

V and J are TRBV30 and TRBJ1-5; D not certain. Germline lookup yields CDR1 GTSNPN and CDR2 SVGIG (reference sequence). V lost 1 base and J 1 base, leaving 5 bases between the germline ends. This CDR3 has 13 amino acids. The CDR3 DNA follows: TGTGCCTGGAGTGGGTCCAGCAATCAGCCCCAGCATTTT. It specifies CAWSGSSNQPQHF.

The chain has TRBV4-1 and TRBJ2-5; 7 bases match TRBD1. Germline V gene lookup returns CDR1 MGHRA and CDR2 YSYEKL. The CDR3 sequence is 15 residues long. V lost 4 bases and J lost 1; bases outside the gene matches: 6. The CDR3 nucleotides read TGCGCCAGCAGCCGACCGGGACAGCCCCAAGAGACCCAGTACTTC. Translation: CASSRPGQPQETQYF.

V usage is TRBV9 and J usage is TRBJ1-1; no clear D. The germline V and J ends were trimmed by 1 base and 0 bases, with 10 bases remaining between them. Germline loops: CDR1 SGDLS, CDR2 YYNGEE. The CDR3 consists of 15 residues. CDR3 loop: CASSVLDGMNTEAFF. The CDR3 DNA follows: TGTGCCAGCAGCGTATTAGACGGTATGAACACTGAAGCTTTCTTT.

The count of this clone is one. The rearrangement links TRBV15 to TRBJ2-5; unclear D gene. The CDR3 is 12 amino acids. V lost 4 bases to trimming and J lost 8 bases, with 11 bases between them. The germline CDR1 and CDR2 sequences are LNHNV and YYDKDF (reference sequence). CDR3 in DNA: TGTGCCACCAGCACAACCCTGGGCACCCAGTACTTC. Amino acid sequence: CATSTTLGTQYF.

The chain combines TRBV4-1 with TRBJ1-6; the D gene is possibly TRBD1 (6 bases). The CDR3 contains 15 residues. V dropped 3 bases and J dropped 6 bases, with 12 bases sitting between them. CDR1 is MGHRA, CDR2 YSYEKL, per germline. DNA of the CDR3: TGCGCCAGCAGCCAGCAGGGGACCGTTAATTCACCCCTCCACTTT. Amino acids: CASSQQGTVNSPLHF.

The J gene is TRBJ2-2, the V gene TRBV11-2; D unclear. The germline V and J ends were trimmed by 0 bases and 4 bases, with 9 bases remaining between them. The CDR3 runs to 15 residues. The V gene's germline CDR1 is SGHAT and CDR2 FQNNGV. The CDR3 loop is CASSLDQTITGELFF. The CDR3 DNA reads TGTGCCAGCAGCTTAGACCAGACGATCACCGGGGAGCTGTTTTTT.

The chain recombines TRBV7-2 with TRBJ2-3; TRBD1 is a possible D gene (6 bases). The CDR3 has 17 amino acids. Trimming removed 5 bases at V and 1 base at J, with 19 bases between. Germline lookup yields CDR1 SGHTA and CDR2 FQGNSA. The CDR3 is CASSRRPGTPRTDTQYF. The DNA of the CDR3 is TGTGCCAGCAGCCGGAGGCCCGGGACACCACGCACAGATACGCAGTATTTT.

The rearrangement joins TRBV6-5 to TRBJ2-5; the D call may be TRBD1 or TRBD2 (5 bases each). From germline, CDR1 is MNHEY and CDR2 SVGAGI. The CDR3 covers 15 residues. V was pared by 2 bases and J by 1 base, with 11 bases between. The CDR3 DNA is TGTGCCAGCAGTTACCTGACGGGGCCCCAAGAGACCCAGTACTTC. Translated, it gives CASSYLTGPQETQYF.

The chain links TRBV18 to TRBJ2-7, with TRBD1 as a possible D gene (6 bases). The CDR3 consists of 18 residues. Germline CDR1 and CDR2: KGHSH and LQKENI. Trimming cost V 1 base and J 0 bases, with 19 bases left between them. DNA for the CDR3: TGTGCCAGCTCACCACGTATGAAACAGGGTCCTATCTCCTACGAGCAGTACTTC. Protein: CASSPRMKQGPISYEQYF.

The chain recombines TRBV23-1 with TRBJ1-3, with D unresolved. TRBV23-1 counts as an open reading frame of uncertain function. The CDR3 contains 15 residues. The V gene lost 4 bases and the J gene lost 4 bases, with 14 bases spanning the gap. CDR3 protein: CASSPPSFRGNTIYF. CDR3 nucleotides: TGCGCCAGCAGTCCGCCATCCTTCAGGGGAAACACCATATATTTT.

V and J are TRBV4-1 and TRBJ2-7, with D unresolved. From germline, CDR1 is MGHRA and CDR2 YSYEKL. The germline V and J ends were trimmed by 1 base and 5 bases, with 15 bases remaining between them. The CDR3 runs to 15 residues. DNA of the CDR3: TGCGCCAGCAGCCAAGTAGGCGTGGCTCGGGACGAGCAGTACTTC. It yields the protein CASSQVGVARDEQYF.

The rearrangement links TRBV5-6 to TRBJ2-7; 9 nucleotides align to TRBD1. Unmatched junction bases numbered 7, after V lost 5 bases and J lost 4 bases. Germline V gene lookup returns CDR1 SGHDT and CDR2 YYEEEE. The CDR3 spans 14 residues. CDR3 sequence (DNA): TGTGCCAGCAGACCCACAGGGGGCGGGTACGAGCAGTACTTC. It is translated as CASRPTGGGYEQYF.

In its sample, this clone was seen a few times. The chain employs TRBV19 and TRBJ1-2; no clear D gene. This CDR3 is built from 12 residues. Trimming removed 3 bases from V and 8 bases from J, with 10 bases in between. Germline-derived CDR1 and CDR2 are LNHDA and SQIVND (reference sequence). The CDR3 sequence is CASSIPPGGYTF. Here the CDR3 DNA reads TGTGCCAGTAGTATCCCCCCGGGGGGCTACACCTTC.

The V and J genes are TRBV29-1 and TRBJ2-3; D is possibly TRBD2 (5 bases). The CDR3 has 13 residues. Trimming shortened V by 7 bases and J by 2 bases, and 13 bases separated the two germline ends. Germline V lookup: CDR1 SQVTM, CDR2 ANQGSEA. The CDR3 is CSGAGRFTDTQYF. CDR3 nucleotide sequence: TGCAGCGGGGCGGGTCGGTTCACAGATACGCAGTATTTT.

V usage is TRBV4-1 and J usage is TRBJ2-1; 12 bases map to TRBD2. The V and J ends lost 5 bases and 2 bases, in that order; junction bases with no gene match: 10. CDR3 length equals 18 residues. From germline, CDR1 is MGHRA and CDR2 YSYEKL. CDR3 DNA sequence: TGCGCCAGCAGCAAGACTAGCGGGGGACCGACGACCTACAATGAGCAGTTCTTC. It encodes CASSKTSGGPTTYNEQFF.

The rearrangement links TRBV6-5 to TRBJ1-2, with D tentatively TRBD1 (5 bases). Germline CDR1 and CDR2: MNHEY and SVGAGI. V lost 10 bases and J 7 bases, leaving 19 bases between the germline ends. The CDR3 loop spans 13 amino acids. CDR3 sequence: CATHSSSGGGYTF. In DNA form, the CDR3 reads TGTGCCACGCACAGCTCCTCTGGGGGTGGCTACACCTTC.

The chain uses TRBV25-1 and TRBJ2-5; the match to TRBD1 covers 9 bases. The ends lost 6 bases at V and 4 bases at J; junction bases unmatched: 3. The CDR3 runs to 13 residues. Germline V gene data show CDR1 as MGHDK and CDR2 as SYGVNS. The CDR3 spells CASSRTGAETQYF. The CDR3 bases are TGTGCCAGCAGCAGGACAGGGGCAGAGACCCAGTACTTC. The complete variable domain, with remaining parts taken from reference TRBV25-1 and TRBJ2-5, reads EADIYQTPRYLVIGTGKKITLECSQTMGHDKMYWYQQDPGMELHLIHYSYGVNSTEKGDLSSESTVSRIRTEHFPLTLESARPSHTSQYLCASSRTGAETQYFGPGTRLLVL.

V and J are TRBV15 and TRBJ2-2, with unresolved D. Germline V CDR1 and CDR2: LNHNV, YYDKDF (reference sequence). The CDR3 consists of 14 residues. V dropped 1 base and J dropped 1 base, with 4 bases sitting between them. The CDR3 is CATSRVQNTGELFF. Written as DNA, the CDR3 is TGTGCCACCAGCAGAGTTCAGAACACCGGGGAGCTGTTTTTT.

J is TRBJ2-4 and V is TRBV7-2; unclear D gene. Trimming took off 7 bases at V and 6 bases at J, with 19 bases between the two ends. The CDR3 runs 15 residues. Germline V CDR1 and CDR2: SGHTA, FQGNSA. CDR3 DNA sequence: TGTGCCAGCACCTTTAACGGCGAGCCTAGAAACATTCAGTACTTC. It specifies CASTFNGEPRNIQYF.

The chain joins TRBV4-2 to TRBJ2-7; tentatively, D is TRBD1 (6 bases). The CDR3 totals 16 residues. Germline V gene sequence: CDR1 LGHNA, CDR2 YNFKEQ. V was cut by 0 bases and J by 2 bases, with 14 bases left in between. CDR3 in amino acids: CASSQDGGPKTYEQYF. DNA of the CDR3: TGTGCCAGCAGCCAAGATGGGGGCCCCAAAACCTACGAGCAGTACTTC.